This TCR beta chain was identified during a study of T-cell memory formation after mild COVID-19. The V gene's germline CDR1 is SGHTA and CDR2 FQGNSA. Trimming stripped 2 bases from V and 1 base from J, with 9 bases between. The CDR3 runs to 14 residues. TCRdb re-called the 5' RACE reads through MiXCR, storing one row per CDR3 protein. This repertoire shows approximately 150,000 distinct CDR3 sequences, roughly 6.3% found once; its top ten account for about 2%. The receptor was isolated from an adult woman who had mild COVID-19 (a few samples of this study predate the infection). Cell type and time point are not known. This chain uses TRBV7-2 with TRBJ2-7; D gene unclear. The material sequenced was PBMCs or a T cell subset sorted from them (not recorded which). Written as DNA, the CDR3 is TGTGCCAGCAGCTTAAGTGCCGGATCCTACGAGCAGTACTTC. Its protein is CASSLSAGSYEQYF.